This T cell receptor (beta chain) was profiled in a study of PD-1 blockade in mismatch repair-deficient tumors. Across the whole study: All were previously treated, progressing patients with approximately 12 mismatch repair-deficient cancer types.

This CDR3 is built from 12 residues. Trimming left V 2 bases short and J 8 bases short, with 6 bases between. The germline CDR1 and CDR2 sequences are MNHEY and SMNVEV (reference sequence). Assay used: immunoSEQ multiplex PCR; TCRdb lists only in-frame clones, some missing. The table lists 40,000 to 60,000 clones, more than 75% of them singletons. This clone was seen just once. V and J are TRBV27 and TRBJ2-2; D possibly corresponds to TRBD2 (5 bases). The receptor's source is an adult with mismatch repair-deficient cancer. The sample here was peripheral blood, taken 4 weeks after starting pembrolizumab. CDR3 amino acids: CASSLGSGELFF. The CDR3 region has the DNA TGTGCCAGCAGTTTAGGGAGTGGGGAGCTGTTTTTT.